The next 5 T cell receptor beta chains were all read from a single sample in a study of graft-versus-host responses after intestinal transplantation. Generated by immunoSEQ multiplex PCR, the TCRdb table keeps only in-frame clones and is missing some. The table lists 75,000 to 100,000 clones, roughly nine tenths of them singletons. These receptors lack a known antigen. The material was unstimulated CD4+ T cells sorted from spleen or lymph node cells, obtained before intestinal transplant. The source is a human donor who received an intestinal transplant.

The V call is TRBV11-2, the J call TRBJ2-1, with D possibly being TRBD2 (6 bases). CDR3 length equals 14 residues. Trimming took 2 bases from V and 5 from J, leaving 10 bases between them. The germline gives CDR1 SGHAT, CDR2 FQNNGV. The CDR3 DNA sequence: TGTGCCAGCAGCTTACCGGGGGACCACAATGAGCAGTTCTTC. This codes for CASSLPGDHNEQFF.

The rearrangement links TRBV5-4 to TRBJ2-2, with 7 positions matching TRBD1. CDR1 and CDR2 from the germline V gene are SGHNT and YYREEE (reference sequence). This CDR3 comprises 14 residues. V dropped 4 bases and J dropped 6; count of bases not matched to a gene: 6. This CDR3 reads CASSDRQGPGELFF. Written as DNA, the CDR3 is TGTGCCAGCAGCGACCGACAGGGACCCGGGGAGCTGTTTTTT.

The rearrangement links TRBV9 to TRBJ2-3, with 12 bases matching TRBD2. After removal of 3 bases from V and 1 base from J, the junction contained 0 bases not matched to a gene. Germline values: CDR1 SGDLS, CDR2 YYNGEE. The CDR3 length is 15 residues. CDR3 coding DNA: TGTGCCAGCAGCGGACTAGCGGGGGGCACAGATACGCAGTATTTT. This encodes CASSGLAGGTDTQYF.

This clone was seen a handful of times. This sequence joins TRBV6-5 and TRBJ2-7, with D possibly matching TRBD2 (6 bases). The CDR3 has 14 residues. V was shortened by 7 bases and J by 2 bases, with 15 bases between the two germline ends. CDR1 is MNHEY and CDR2 is SVGAGI in the germline V gene. Here the CDR3 DNA reads TGTGCCAGCATCGGGGCTAGCGAACCCTACGAGCAGTACTTC. This translates into CASIGASEPYEQYF.

The chain joins TRBV7-8 to TRBJ1-5; a possible D gene is TRBD1 (6 bases). Per germline, CDR1 SGHVS and CDR2 FQNEAQ. The ends were cut back, 1 base at V and 0 bases at J, with 13 bases in the middle. The CDR3 covers 17 residues. The DNA for the CDR3 is TGTGCCAGCAGCTTAGTTCCCGGACAGTATAGCAATCAGCCCCAGCATTTT. It specifies CASSLVPGQYSNQPQHF.